This T cell receptor (beta chain) derives from a study of T cells in Graves' hyperthyroidism and ophthalmopathy. Study summary: The authors collected peripheral blood at initial diagnosis, before any treatment. General study points: Most clonotypes expanded in the thyroid (above 0.001) were also present in blood. In the analysis, a 13 V-J model separated ophthalmopathy from stable hyperthyroidism.

The CDR3 spans 12 residues. Trimming took off 3 bases at V and 5 bases at J, with 7 bases between the two ends. Each diagnosis drew on symptoms, thyroxine, TRAb, thyroid ultrasound and orbital computed tomography findings. Many counts were recorded for this clonotype. Its matching antigen is unknown. It was RNA transcripts that yielded the amplified TCR beta CDR3 regions. During a first-round RT-PCR of the TCR CDR3, the HTBI primer set was used. One entry per CDR3 protein, called by TCRdb with MiXCR from the multiplex PCR reads. The table includes hundreds of thousands of distinct CDR3 sequences, roughly 14% detected once.

The sample consisted of blood. The chain recombines TRBV12-3 or TRBV12-4 with TRBJ1-1; D remains ambiguous. This clonotype was sampled from a woman between 40 and 55 years old with Graves' ophthalmopathy. DNA for the CDR3: TGTGCCAGCAGTTTTTGGAGGACTGAAGCTTTCTTT. Protein product: CASSFWRTEAFF.